Listed below are T cell receptor beta chains from one sample, sequenced in a study of control samples from healthy donors and cancer patients. The table came from immunoSEQ multiplex PCR; TCRdb's copy has only in-frame clones and leaves some out. This sample has about 130,000 clones, with roughly 92% found just once. Sequencing used blood. These receptor sequences come from a man in his late teens or twenties in good health. The CDR3 runs from the conserved cysteine through the conserved F or W. A D gene is named only where the DNA matches it firmly. Clone size is not always given. Where it is, it says once, few, many or a class for expanded clones.

abundance: -; v_gene: TRBV18; d_gene: -; j_gene: TRBJ2-7; CDR3aa: CASSSYSTGGAVDEQYF; CDR3nt: TGTGCCAGCTCATCATACAGCACAGGGGGGGCCGTTGACGAGCAGTACTTC
abundance: -; v_gene: TRBV6-7; d_gene: -; j_gene: TRBJ2-3; CDR3aa: CASSLYAGPDTQYF; CDR3nt: TGTGCCAGCAGTTTGTATGCAGGGCCAGATACGCAGTATTTT
abundance: -; v_gene: TRBV7-3; d_gene: -; j_gene: TRBJ2-5; CDR3aa: CASSLRWGDQETQYF; CDR3nt: TGTGCCAGCAGCTTAAGATGGGGAGACCAAGAGACCCAGTACTTC
abundance: -; v_gene: TRBV7-9; d_gene: TRBD2; j_gene: TRBJ2-7; CDR3aa: CASSSGGPYEQYF; CDR3nt: TGTGCCAGCAGCTCGGGGGGGCCTTACGAGCAGTACTTC
abundance: -; v_gene: TRBV3-1/TRBV3-2; d_gene: TRBD1; j_gene: TRBJ1-5; CDR3aa: CASSHGTATLGPQHF; CDR3nt: TGTGCCAGCAGCCACGGGACAGCAACTTTGGGGCCCCAGCATTTT
abundance: once; v_gene: TRBV3-1/TRBV3-2; d_gene: -; j_gene: TRBJ1-5; CDR3aa: CASSQDPWPRAQPQHF; CDR3nt: TGTGCCAGCAGCCAAGATCCCTGGCCCAGGGCCCAGCCCCAGCATTTT
abundance: -; v_gene: TRBV7-6; d_gene: -; j_gene: TRBJ1-5; CDR3aa: CASSLGPQGGGNQPQHF; CDR3nt: TGTGCCAGCAGCTTAGGACCACAGGGTGGTGGCAATCAGCCCCAGCATTTT
abundance: once; v_gene: TRBV3-1/TRBV3-2; d_gene: -; j_gene: TRBJ2-7; CDR3aa: CASSQDQARPWEQYF; CDR3nt: TGTGCCAGCAGCCAAGATCAGGCGCGCCCCTGGGAGCAGTACTTC
abundance: -; v_gene: TRBV2; d_gene: TRBD2; j_gene: TRBJ2-1; CDR3aa: CASSEWFLAGGHNEQFF; CDR3nt: TGTGCCAGCAGTGAGTGGTTCCTAGCGGGGGGACACAATGAGCAGTTCTTC
abundance: -; v_gene: TRBV30; d_gene: -; j_gene: TRBJ2-6; CDR3aa: CAWGRGQRLTTGANVLTF; CDR3nt: TGTGCCTGGGGAAGAGGACAGCGGCTGACAACTGGGGCCAACGTCCTGACTTTC
abundance: -; v_gene: TRBV25-1; d_gene: -; j_gene: TRBJ2-5; CDR3aa: CASSDYQETQYF; CDR3nt: TGTGCCAGCAGCGACTACCAAGAGACCCAGTACTTC
abundance: -; v_gene: TRBV11-2; d_gene: TRBD1; j_gene: TRBJ2-7; CDR3aa: CASSSRRDSSSYEQYF; CDR3nt: TGTGCCAGCAGCTCGCGTAGGGACAGTAGCTCCTACGAGCAGTACTTC
abundance: -; v_gene: TRBV6-5; d_gene: TRBD1; j_gene: TRBJ1-5; CDR3aa: CASSFGQVAQPQHF; CDR3nt: TGTGCCAGCAGTTTCGGACAGGTTGCACAGCCCCAGCATTTT
abundance: -; v_gene: TRBV11-2; d_gene: TRBD1; j_gene: TRBJ1-4; CDR3aa: CASSFSGTGNEKLFF; CDR3nt: TGTGCCAGCAGCTTCTCCGGGACAGGGAACGAAAAACTGTTTTTT
abundance: once; v_gene: TRBV5-1; d_gene: -; j_gene: TRBJ1-1; CDR3aa: CASIWGSNTEAFF; CDR3nt: TGCGCCAGCATCTGGGGCTCGAACACTGAAGCTTTCTTT
abundance: -; v_gene: TRBV10-3; d_gene: -; j_gene: TRBJ1-2; CDR3aa: CAISEREQVYGYTF; CDR3nt: TGTGCCATCAGTGAGAGGGAACAGGTTTACGGCTACACCTTC
abundance: -; v_gene: TRBV6-1; d_gene: -; j_gene: TRBJ1-6; CDR3aa: CASSDRLSLKSSYNSPLHF; CDR3nt: TGTGCCAGCAGTGATAGGTTGAGCCTGAAAAGCTCCTATAATTCACCCCTCCACTTT
abundance: few; v_gene: TRBV4-1; d_gene: -; j_gene: TRBJ1-5; CDR3aa: CASSQMGLNQPQHF; CDR3nt: TGCGCCAGCAGCCAAATGGGACTCAATCAGCCCCAGCATTTT
abundance: -; v_gene: TRBV3-1/TRBV3-2; d_gene: TRBD2; j_gene: TRBJ2-2; CDR3aa: CASSPSGSNTGELFF; CDR3nt: TGTGCCAGCAGTCCTAGCGGGAGTAACACCGGGGAGCTGTTTTTT
abundance: -; v_gene: TRBV5-1; d_gene: -; j_gene: TRBJ1-4; CDR3aa: CASSLGEANEKLFF; CDR3nt: TGCGCCAGCAGCTTGGGGGAAGCAAATGAAAAACTGTTTTTT